These 24 T cell receptor beta chains originate from one sample sequenced in a study of shared clonotypes between healthy human individuals (dated by TCRdb to about 2020). Libraries came from the immunoSEQ multiplex PCR assay. As stored in TCRdb, this immuneACCESS dataset retains in-frame rearrangements with V and J assigned. A fraction of the clones does not appear; measured against another copy, unresolved V genes explain less than half of the discrepancy, and the remainder lacks a known reason. The sample contains hundreds of thousands of clones, 96% of them found a single time. The top ten clonotypes cover about 0.12% of the sample. CD8 naive samples consisted of CD45RO-negative cells that were positively selected for CCR7, yielding a CD45RA+CCR7+ population without TemRA cells. The sample consisted of naive CD8+ T cells sorted from blood. According to the study, the label for this sample's cell subset or site signals: CD45RA+CCR7+. The receptors were gathered from a woman aged 25 to 39 in good health.

The gene calls are TRBV7-9 and TRBJ2-5; tentatively, D is TRBD2 (5 bases). The better agreement between TRBJ2-7 and the DNA end casts doubt on the J call. The CDR3 spans 15 residues. Germline V gives CDR1 SEHNR, CDR2 FQNEAQ (reference sequence). CDR3 sequence: CASSLGPGGSYEQYF. The CDR3 coding sequence is TGTGCCAGCAGCTTAGGACCAGGAGGCTCCTACGAGCAGTACTTC.

The chain employs TRBV19 and TRBJ2-3; 7 bases fit TRBD1. CDR3 size: 17 residues. Germline V gene data show CDR1 as LNHDA and CDR2 as SQIVND (reference sequence). J was trimmed by 2 bases and V by 5 bases; bases with no gene match: 13. As DNA, the CDR3 is TGTGCCAGTAGTCCCGACATCGAGGGGGCGAACACAGATACGCAGTATTTT. Protein: CASSPDIEGANTDTQYF.

The gene calls are TRBV28 and TRBJ2-2, with TRBD2 as a possible D gene (5 bases). Germline V gene sequence: CDR1 MDHEN, CDR2 SYDVKM. V lost 2 bases to trimming and J lost 5 bases, with 9 bases between them. The CDR3 totals 14 residues. Here the CDR3 reads CASSLEGWTGELFF. CDR3 DNA sequence: TGTGCCAGCAGTTTAGAGGGTTGGACCGGGGAGCTGTTTTTT.

The chain carries TRBV29-1 and TRBJ2-7; 8 nucleotides match TRBD1. The germline V gene encodes CDR1 SQVTM and CDR2 ANQGSEA. V was pared by 2 bases and J by 6 bases, with 3 bases of the junction left unmatched. CDR3 length equals 12 residues. The CDR3 loop is CSVELTGAEQYF. Written as DNA, the CDR3 is TGCAGCGTTGAATTGACAGGGGCCGAGCAGTACTTC.

The J gene is TRBJ2-7, the V gene TRBV27, with D uncertain. Looked up from germline, CDR1 is MNHEY and CDR2 is SMNVEV (reference sequence). This CDR3 has 14 residues. V lost 8 bases and J 2 bases, leaving 16 bases between the germline ends. The CDR3 region is CASSSLAKTYEQYF. CDR3 in DNA: TGTGCCAGCTCTTCTTTGGCTAAGACCTACGAGCAGTACTTC.

The V gene is TRBV6-1, the J gene TRBJ2-7; tentatively, D is TRBD1 or TRBD2 (5 bases each). There are 14 residues in the CDR3. CDR1 is MNHNS and CDR2 is SASEGT in the germline V gene. V lost 6 bases to trimming and J lost 4 bases, with 16 bases between them. The CDR3 sequence is CASRPGTDMYEQYF. For the CDR3, the DNA is TGTGCCAGCAGGCCCGGGACGGATATGTACGAGCAGTACTTC.

This chain connects TRBV4-1 to TRBJ2-5; D is possibly TRBD2 (5 bases). V was clipped by 0 bases and J by 5 bases, with 16 bases between them. The CDR3 has 16 residues. Germline-derived CDR1 and CDR2 are MGHRA and YSYEKL. CDR3 nucleotide sequence: TGCGCCAGCAGCCAAGATGTCGGGAACCAGTTGGAGACCCAGTACTTC. Amino acids: CASSQDVGNQLETQYF.

This clone was counted once. The chain couples TRBV4-2 to TRBJ2-7; 12 bases agree with TRBD2. After removal of 4 bases from V and 3 bases from J, the junction contained 4 bases not matched to a gene. This CDR3 comprises 15 residues. Germline CDR1 is LGHNA and CDR2 is YNFKEQ. CDR3 coding DNA: TGTGCCAGCAGCCCGACTAGCGGGAGTAGCTACGAGCAGTACTTC. Protein: CASSPTSGSSYEQYF.

This clone has a single count. The rearrangement uses TRBV28 and TRBJ2-7; D might be TRBD2 (5 bases). Germline V gene data show CDR1 as MDHEN and CDR2 as SYDVKM. With 1 base removed from V and 3 bases from J, the gap between germline ends came to 10 bases. The CDR3 contains 14 residues. The CDR3 DNA follows: TGTGCCAGCAGTTTATCTCGGGGTAACTACGAGCAGTACTTC. It translates to CASSLSRGNYEQYF. Based on the CDR3 plus reference TRBV28 and TRBJ2-7, the full variable domain is DVKVTQSSRYLVKRTGEKVFLECVQDMDHENMFWYRQDPGLGLRLIYFSYDVKMKEKGDIPEGYSVSREKKERFSLILESASTNQTSMYLCASSLSRGNYEQYFGPGTRLTVT.

Of note for this clone: Other DNA sequences in the sample encode the same CDR3. The chain combines TRBV27 with TRBJ2-7; no definite D call. CDR1 is MNHEY and CDR2 is SMNVEV in the germline V gene (reference sequence). The CDR3 runs 12 residues. Trimming shortened V by 3 bases and J by 6 bases, and 9 bases separated the two germline ends. CDR3 sequence reads: CASSFLGGEQYF. The CDR3 nucleotides read TGTGCCAGCAGTTTTTTGGGTGGCGAGCAGTACTTC.

CDR3 bases: TGTGCCAGTGAGGGGGGGCTGAACACTGAAGCTTTCTTT. Its protein product is CASEGGLNTEAFF. The rearrangement joins TRBV2 to TRBJ1-1; D is perhaps TRBD1 (6 bases). V lost 9 bases and J 0 bases, leaving 11 bases between the germline ends. The germline gives CDR1 SNHLY, CDR2 FYNNEI. This CDR3 is built from 13 residues.

This sequence joins TRBV27 and TRBJ1-5, with D possibly being TRBD1 (6 bases). Germline V gene sequence: CDR1 MNHEY, CDR2 SMNVEV (reference sequence). The CDR3 contains 13 residues. With 1 base removed from V and 11 bases from J, the gap between germline ends came to 12 bases. The CDR3, as DNA: TGTGCCAGCAGTTTATTTGGGGGGCGGACCCAGCATTTT. Translating gives CASSLFGGRTQHF.

J is TRBJ2-7 and V is TRBV11-2; D remains unclear. Trimming removed 4 bases at V and 6 bases at J, with 4 bases between. The CDR3 runs 10 residues. Germline V lookup: CDR1 SGHAT, CDR2 FQNNGV. The CDR3 here is CASSSTEQYF. DNA for the CDR3: TGTGCCAGCAGCTCTACCGAGCAGTACTTC. The variable domain in full, completed from reference TRBV11-2 and TRBJ2-7, reads EAGVAQSPRYKIIEKRQSVAFWCNPISGHATLYWYQQILGQGPKLLIQFQNNGVVDDSQLPKDRFSAERLKGVDSTLKIQPAKLEDSAVYLCASSSTEQYFGPGTRLTVT.

As concerns this clone: This same CDR3 is encoded by further DNA sequences in the sample. The chain joins TRBV6-1 to TRBJ2-7; 7 positions agree with TRBD2. Germline CDR1 MNHNS, CDR2 SASEGT. The CDR3 is made up of 15 amino acids. The trim removed 1 base at V and 1 base at J, leaving 4 bases unmatched. DNA of the CDR3: TGTGCCAGCAGTGAAGTAGCTAGCGGTTCCTACGAGCAGTACTTC. This translates into CASSEVASGSYEQYF.

The chain is built from TRBV16 and TRBJ1-1; no clear D. Trimming left V 2 bases short and J 3 bases short, with 7 bases between. CDR1 is KGHSY and CDR2 is FQNENV in the germline V gene. The CDR3 spans 13 residues. CDR3 region: CASSQRVDTEAFF. CDR3 in DNA: TGTGCCAGCAGCCAAAGGGTGGACACTGAAGCTTTCTTT. The whole variable domain, filled in from reference TRBV16 and TRBJ1-1, reads GEEVAQTPKHLVRGEGQKAKLYCAPIKGHSYVFWYQQVLKNEFKFLISFQNENVFDETGMPKERFSAKCLPNSPCSLEIQATKLEDSAVYFCASSQRVDTEAFFGQGTRLTVV.

The rearrangement joins TRBV15 to TRBJ2-5; D tentatively reads TRBD1 or TRBD2 (7 bases each). V lost 5 bases, J lost 9 bases, and 16 bases lay in between. The germline CDR1 and CDR2 sequences are LNHNV and YYDKDF (reference sequence). The CDR3 spans 13 residues. The CDR3 DNA reads as TGTGCCACCAGCGGAGGGGGCGGGGGAGCCCAGTACTTC. This encodes CATSGGGGGAQYF.

The chain recombines TRBV14 with TRBJ2-3; D is perhaps TRBD1 or TRBD2 (5 bases each). This CDR3 spans 18 amino acids. The germline V gene encodes CDR1 SGHDN and CDR2 FVKESK. V lost 0 bases to trimming and J lost 4 bases, with 20 bases between them. CDR3 in DNA: TGTGCCAGCAGCCAAGAAAGGGGCTGGACTCCATATTCAGATACGCAGTATTTT. It is translated as CASSQERGWTPYSDTQYF.

The rearrangement uses TRBV27 and TRBJ2-7; possibly TRBD1 for D (5 bases). Germline lookup yields CDR1 MNHEY and CDR2 SMNVEV (reference sequence). The V and J ends lost 8 bases and 0 bases respectively, with 14 bases between them. The CDR3 runs 14 residues. The CDR3: CASGVGVYSYEQYF. In nucleotides, the CDR3 is TGTGCCAGCGGGGTAGGGGTATACTCCTACGAGCAGTACTTC.

The V and J genes are TRBV14 and TRBJ2-1; possibly TRBD2 for D (6 bases). V was cut by 4 bases and J by 1 base, with 17 bases left in between. This CDR3 has 17 residues. Germline CDR1 is SGHDN and CDR2 is FVKESK. The CDR3: CASSLDGGPKSYNEQFF. In nucleotides, the CDR3 is TGTGCCAGCAGCCTGGACGGGGGACCTAAGTCCTACAATGAGCAGTTCTTC.

The chain is built from TRBV7-6 and TRBJ2-5; possibly TRBD1 for D (5 bases). The J call may not be correct, given that the DNA end is closer to TRBJ2-7. From germline, CDR1 is SGHVS and CDR2 FNYEAQ. CDR3 length equals 13 residues. CDR3 coding DNA: TGTGCCAGCAGCTTAGGGGGCGCGCACGAGCAGTACTTC. Translating gives CASSLGGAHEQYF.

This sequence joins TRBV7-9 and TRBJ2-3; D gene uncertain. Germline-derived CDR1 and CDR2 are SEHNR and FQNEAQ (reference sequence). The CDR3 extends over 14 amino acids. Trimming pared 8 bases from V and 0 bases from J, leaving 12 bases between. The CDR3 is CASSPWESTDTQYF. DNA of the CDR3: TGTGCCAGCTCCCCATGGGAAAGCACAGATACGCAGTATTTT.

The V call is TRBV28, the J call TRBJ2-1, with 11 bases matching TRBD2. This CDR3 region has 14 residues. V lost 10 bases and J lost 8; bases outside the gene matches: 10. CDR1 is MDHEN and CDR2 is SYDVKM in the germline V gene. As DNA, the CDR3 is TGTGCCACCGACCTAGCGGGAGGAATGGATGAGCAGTTCTTC. Its protein is CATDLAGGMDEQFF.

The chain has TRBV4-1 and TRBJ1-5; 9 bases map to TRBD1. Germline V gene data show CDR1 as MGHRA and CDR2 as YSYEKL. The trim removed 0 bases at V and 5 bases at J, leaving 5 bases unmatched. There are 16 residues in the CDR3. The CDR3 sequence is CASSQERGQGYQPQHF. Written as DNA, the CDR3 is TGCGCCAGCAGCCAAGAGAGAGGACAGGGGTATCAGCCCCAGCATTTT.

This chain joins TRBV7-9 and TRBJ2-7; 8 positions agree with TRBD1. CDR1 and CDR2 (germline): SEHNR, FQNEAQ (reference sequence). The CDR3 extends over 12 amino acids. In DNA form, the CDR3 reads TGTGCAACCGGGACAGGCGTCTACGAGCAGTACTTC. Encoded protein: CATGTGVYEQYF.